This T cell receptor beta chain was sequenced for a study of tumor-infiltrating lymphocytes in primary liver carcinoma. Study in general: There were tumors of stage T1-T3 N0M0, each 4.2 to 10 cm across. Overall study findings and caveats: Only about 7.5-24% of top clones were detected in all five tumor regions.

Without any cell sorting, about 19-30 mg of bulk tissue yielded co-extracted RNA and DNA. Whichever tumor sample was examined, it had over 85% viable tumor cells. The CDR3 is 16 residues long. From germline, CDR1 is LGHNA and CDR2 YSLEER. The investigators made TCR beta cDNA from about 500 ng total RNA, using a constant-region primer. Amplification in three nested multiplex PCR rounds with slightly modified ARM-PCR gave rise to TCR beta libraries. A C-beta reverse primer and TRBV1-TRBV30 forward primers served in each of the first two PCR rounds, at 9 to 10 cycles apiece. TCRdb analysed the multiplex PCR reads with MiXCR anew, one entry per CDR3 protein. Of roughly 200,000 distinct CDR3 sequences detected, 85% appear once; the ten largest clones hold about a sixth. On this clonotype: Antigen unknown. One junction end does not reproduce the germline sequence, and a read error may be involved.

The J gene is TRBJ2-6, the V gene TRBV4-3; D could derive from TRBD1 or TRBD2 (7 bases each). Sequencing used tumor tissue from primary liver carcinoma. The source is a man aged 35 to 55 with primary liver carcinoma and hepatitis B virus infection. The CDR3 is CSSSQAGQFRANVLTF. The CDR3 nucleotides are TGCTCCAGTAGCCAAGCGGGACAGTTCCGGGCCAACGTCCTGACTTTC.